What follows are 5 T cell receptor beta chains derived from one specimen sequenced in a study of blood T cell repertoires in COVID-19. Clones were sequenced by immunoSEQ multiplex PCR, and TCRdb holds only the in-frame ones, with some missing. The sample records around 140,000 clones, around 89% being singletons. The sequenced material came from peripheral blood. These receptors came from a man aged 50 to 60 with active or convalescent COVID-19.

This clone was recorded only once. The chain couples TRBV28 to TRBJ2-2, with 10 bases identical to TRBD2. CDR1 and CDR2 (germline): MDHEN, SYDVKM. The CDR3 covers 15 residues. The junction had 3 bases not matched to a gene; V was cut back by 2 bases and J by 6 bases. CDR3 nucleotides: TGTGCCAGCAGTTTACTAGCGGGAGTTTCCGGGGAGCTGTTTTTT. Its translation is CASSLLAGVSGELFF.

This rearrangement joins TRBV9 to TRBJ2-1; D is perhaps TRBD1 (5 bases). This CDR3 contains 16 residues. Trimming removed 0 bases from V and 0 bases from J, with 10 bases in between. Looked up from germline, CDR1 is SGDLS and CDR2 is YYNGEE. The CDR3 DNA reads TGTGCCAGCAGCGTAGTCCCGGACAACTCCTACAATGAGCAGTTCTTC. It encodes CASSVVPDNSYNEQFF.

This chain connects TRBV10-1 to TRBJ2-7, with 9 bases matching TRBD1. CDR3 size: 13 residues. J was trimmed by 5 bases and V by 5 bases; bases with no gene match: 4. Germline V gives CDR1 WNHNN, CDR2 SYGVQD (reference sequence). The CDR3 DNA sequence: TGCGCCAGCAGTAGGGACAGGGCAGACGAGCAGTACTTC. Protein product: CASSRDRADEQYF.

The chain carries TRBV4-1 and TRBJ2-1, with 11 bases identical to TRBD2. Germline V gene lookup returns CDR1 MGHRA and CDR2 YSYEKL. After removal of 3 bases from V and 5 bases from J, the junction contained 6 bases not matched to a gene. The CDR3 is 16 amino acids. The DNA for the CDR3 is TGCGCCAGCAGCCACAGACTAGCGGGGAAAAACAATGAGCAGTTCTTC. This translates into CASSHRLAGKNNEQFF.

V is TRBV7-2 and J is TRBJ2-7, with D perhaps matching TRBD2 (5 bases). CDR3 length: 14 residues. Deletions cut 1 base from V and 4 bases from J, with 11 bases between. Per the germline V gene, CDR1 is SGHTA and CDR2 is FQGNSA. In nucleotides, the CDR3 is TGTGCCAGCAGCTTAGTAGCGAGAGCTTACGAGCAGTACTTC. It specifies CASSLVARAYEQYF.